Each of the 29 T cell receptor beta chains below was sequenced from the same sample in a study of cytomegalovirus exposure and HLA in healthy donors. The assay was immunoSEQ multiplex PCR, and TCRdb's table has in-frame clones only and misses some. The sample shows some 110,000 clones, around 94% of them seen only once. Sequencing was performed on PBMCs. The receptors shown here come from a young woman in good health and CMV-seronegative.

The V gene is TRBV27, the J gene TRBJ2-2; the D gene is possibly TRBD2 (5 bases). The CDR3 sequence is 15 residues long. V was cut by 2 bases and J by 5 bases, with 12 bases left in between. Germline assignment: CDR1 MNHEY and CDR2 SMNVEV (reference sequence). CDR3 nucleotides: TGTGCCAGCAGTTTAAGGGCCGGAGGTACCGGGGAGCTGTTTTTT. Its translation: CASSLRAGGTGELFF.

This clone came up once. The J gene is TRBJ1-3, the V gene TRBV30; the match to TRBD1 covers 8 bases. This CDR3 spans 15 amino acids. J was trimmed by 2 bases and V by 2 bases; bases with no gene match: 5. Germline V CDR1 and CDR2: GTSNPN, SVGIG (reference sequence). In DNA form, the CDR3 reads TGTGCCTGGAGTAGGACAGGGCAGACTGGAAACACCATATATTTT. It is translated as CAWSRTGQTGNTIYF.

The V gene is TRBV28, the J gene TRBJ1-5; possible D gene TRBD1, 5 bases. V was trimmed by 7 bases and J by 4 bases, leaving 14 bases between them. Germline V gene sequence: CDR1 MDHEN, CDR2 SYDVKM. This CDR3 spans 14 amino acids. The CDR3 loop reads CASTRGHWNQPQHF. DNA of the CDR3: TGTGCCAGCACCCGCGGACATTGGAATCAGCCCCAGCATTTT.

The gene calls are TRBV9 and TRBJ2-1; 14 nucleotides line up with TRBD2. In germline, CDR1 is SGDLS, CDR2 YYNGEE. Trimming cost V 2 bases and J 7 bases; bases outside gene matches: 8. CDR3 length: 17 residues. CDR3 in DNA: TGTGCCAGCAGCGTGGGCCAGGGACTAGCGGGGGTAAATGAGCAGTTCTTC. Translated, it gives CASSVGQGLAGVNEQFF.

V and J are TRBV7-3 and TRBJ2-1; tentatively, D is TRBD2 (7 bases). The CDR3 is 19 amino acids. The V gene lost 1 base and the J gene lost 1 base, with 20 bases spanning the gap. Germline V gene data show CDR1 as SGHTA and CDR2 as FQGTGA. CDR3 nucleotide sequence: TGTGCCAGCAGCTTAAGGGAGGGGGGGCCCTTAGGTTCCTACAATGAGCAGTTCTTC. Amino acids: CASSLREGGPLGSYNEQFF.

The chain couples TRBV27 to TRBJ1-5; 10 bases line up with TRBD1. Germline V gene lookup returns CDR1 MNHEY and CDR2 SMNVEV (reference sequence). This CDR3 has 14 amino acids. V lost 6 bases to trimming and J lost 7 bases; unmatched junction nucleotides: 6. In nucleotides, the CDR3 is TGTGCCAGCAGCCCCGGGACAGGGGAACAGCCCCAGCATTTT. Translating it yields CASSPGTGEQPQHF.

This chain uses TRBV5-1 with TRBJ2-1; 15 bases agree with TRBD2. Looked up from germline, CDR1 is SGHRS and CDR2 is YFSETQ. After removal of 0 bases from V and 10 bases from J, the junction contained 8 bases not matched to a gene. The CDR3 length is 17 residues. The CDR3 nucleotides are TGCGCCAGCAGCTTGGGGTTCGGACTAGCGGGGGGGAACGAGCAGTTCTTC. Amino acids: CASSLGFGLAGGNEQFF.

The sample holds one count of this clone. The CDR3 DNA follows: TGTGCCAGCAGGGGACAGGGCTCTGGAAACACCATATATTTT. Translation gives CASRGQGSGNTIYF. V usage is TRBV6-1 and J usage is TRBJ1-3; 9 nucleotides line up with TRBD1. The V gene's germline CDR1 is MNHNS and CDR2 SASEGT. The CDR3 covers 14 residues. V was pared by 6 bases and J by 0 bases, with 0 bases of the junction left unmatched.

As to this clone: Other DNA sequences in this specimen translate into the identical CDR3. The J gene is TRBJ2-1, the V gene TRBV5-6, with D perhaps matching TRBD2 (5 bases). This CDR3 has 14 residues. Between the trimmed V and J ends, which lost 4 bases and 0 bases, there was a span of 8 bases. CDR1 SGHDT and CDR2 YYEEEE come from the germline V gene. This chain's CDR3 is CASSRRGSYNEQFF. The CDR3 DNA is TGTGCCAGCAGCCGCCGGGGCTCCTACAATGAGCAGTTCTTC. Variable domain in full (rest from reference TRBV5-6 and TRBJ2-1): DAGVTQSPTHLIKTRGQQVTLRCSPKSGHDTVSWYQQALGQGPQFIFQYYEEEERQRGNFPDRFSGHQFPNYSSELNVNALLLGDSALYLCASSRRGSYNEQFFGPGTRLTVL.

As to this clone: Other DNA sequences within the sample encode an identical CDR3. This chain connects TRBV5-1 to TRBJ2-3; tentative D call: TRBD2 (6 bases). CDR3 size: 13 residues. Trimming pared 4 bases from V and 2 bases from J, leaving 8 bases between. In germline, CDR1 is SGHRS, CDR2 YFSETQ. CDR3 coding DNA: TGCGCCAGCAGCCGGGACTCCACAGATACGCAGTATTTT. It is translated as CASSRDSTDTQYF.

V usage is TRBV30 and J usage is TRBJ1-5; the D gene is possibly TRBD1 (5 bases). The CDR3 spans 13 residues. Germline V gene sequence: CDR1 GTSNPN, CDR2 SVGIG (reference sequence). V was pared by 8 bases and J by 6 bases, with 17 bases between. CDR3 sequence (DNA): TGTGCCATGGAGACAGCCGGGGGTCAGCCCCAGCATTTT. Translation: CAMETAGGQPQHF.

This clone appeared a single time. The gene calls are TRBV19 and TRBJ1-2; a weak D match, TRBD1 (6 bases). V lost 0 bases and J 4 bases, leaving 9 bases between the germline ends. Looked up from germline, CDR1 is LNHDA and CDR2 is SQIVND (reference sequence). CDR3 length equals 14 residues. CDR3 loop: CASSIDGQTYGYTF. The CDR3 DNA reads TGTGCCAGTAGTATAGATGGACAGACCTATGGCTACACCTTC.

This chain links TRBV9 with TRBJ2-4, with 10 bases aligning to TRBD1. Germline CDR1 and CDR2: SGDLS and YYNGEE. This CDR3 contains 16 residues. V gave up 1 base and J gave up 4 bases; unmatched junction bases: 5. CDR3 sequence: CASSVTDRGPKNIQYF. Here the CDR3 DNA reads TGTGCCAGCAGCGTAACCGACAGGGGGCCTAAAAACATTCAGTACTTC.

V is TRBV15 and J is TRBJ2-1, with D perhaps matching TRBD1 (6 bases). From germline, CDR1 is LNHNV and CDR2 YYDKDF (reference sequence). The CDR3 covers 13 residues. With 4 bases removed from V and 8 bases from J, the gap between germline ends came to 12 bases. In nucleotides, the CDR3 is TGTGCCACCAGCACCACAGGGCTAGATGAGCAGTTCTTC. The encoded protein is CATSTTGLDEQFF.

This clone was found a few times. The rearrangement links TRBV4-2 to TRBJ2-7; maybe TRBD2 (5 bases). V lost 0 bases and J lost 2, with 8 bases in between. CDR1 and CDR2 (germline): LGHNA, YNFKEQ. The CDR3 covers 14 residues. This CDR3 reads CASSQDPGAYEQYF. The CDR3, as DNA: TGTGCCAGCAGCCAAGACCCCGGGGCCTACGAGCAGTACTTC.

The chain uses TRBV19 and TRBJ2-1, with 10 positions matching TRBD2. Germline V gene sequence: CDR1 LNHDA, CDR2 SQIVND (reference sequence). J was trimmed by 4 bases and V by 8 bases; bases with no gene match: 11. The CDR3 totals 16 residues. CDR3 loop: CASVGVGTSEYNEQFF. The CDR3 DNA is TGTGCCAGTGTGGGAGTCGGGACTAGCGAATACAATGAGCAGTTCTTC.

The chain carries TRBV4-2 and TRBJ2-7; D might be TRBD1 (6 bases). The CDR3 length is 15 residues. CDR1 LGHNA and CDR2 YNFKEQ come from the germline V gene. Trimming took 4 bases from V and 7 from J, leaving 20 bases between them. The chain's CDR3 is CASSPESGQEGEQYF. CDR3 nucleotide sequence: TGTGCCAGCAGCCCGGAATCGGGACAAGAAGGAGAGCAGTACTTC.

The chain combines TRBV28 with TRBJ2-7; 7 bases line up with TRBD2. V trimming: 1 base; J trimming: 0 bases; junction bases outside the gene matches: 3. Per germline, CDR1 MDHEN and CDR2 SYDVKM. The CDR3 extends over 15 amino acids. CDR3 amino acids: CASSLSRGSSYEQYF. The CDR3 region has the DNA TGTGCCAGCAGTTTATCTCGCGGGAGCTCCTACGAGCAGTACTTC.

The chain combines TRBV5-6 with TRBJ1-2; the D gene is possibly TRBD1 (6 bases). Germline values: CDR1 SGHDT, CDR2 YYEEEE. The ends were cut back, 5 bases at V and 4 bases at J, with 15 bases in the middle. The CDR3 is made up of 14 amino acids. CDR3 DNA sequence: TGTGCCAGCAGTTATGGACAGTTAGTCTATGGCTACACCTTC. Translated: CASSYGQLVYGYTF.

The rearrangement uses TRBV7-2 and TRBJ2-1; 11 positions match TRBD2. There are 15 residues in the CDR3. CDR1 and CDR2 from the germline V gene are SGHTA and FQGNSA. Trimming at V came to 3 bases and at J to 6 bases, leaving 4 bases not matched to a gene. The CDR3 DNA sequence: TGTGCCAGCAGCTTCCCTAGCGGGAGGATCAATGAGCAGTTCTTC. This encodes CASSFPSGRINEQFF.

The chain couples TRBV6-1 to TRBJ1-1, with 7 bases identical to TRBD1. Germline V gene data show CDR1 as MNHNS and CDR2 as SASEGT. Trimming at V came to 6 bases and at J to 0 bases, leaving 4 bases not matched to a gene. The CDR3 sequence is 14 residues long. CDR3 nucleotide sequence: TGTGCCAGCAGGTCGGGACAGATGAACACTGAAGCTTTCTTT. Its protein product is CASRSGQMNTEAFF.

In this sample, this clone turned up once. This chain links TRBV20-1 with TRBJ1-4; no clear D. This CDR3 has 11 amino acids. The V end was cut by 3 bases, the J end by 8 bases, with 7 bases between. Germline CDR1 and CDR2: DFQATT and SNEGSKA (reference sequence). The CDR3 loop is CSARGGEKLFF. CDR3 DNA: TGCAGTGCTAGGGGAGGGGAAAAACTGTTTTTT.

This chain links TRBV7-9 with TRBJ2-4; a weak D match, TRBD1 (5 bases). The germline CDR1 and CDR2 sequences are SEHNR and FQNEAQ (reference sequence). The V and J ends lost 3 bases and 6 bases respectively, with 12 bases between them. CDR3 size: 14 residues. CDR3 nucleotide sequence: TGTGCCAGCAGCTTGGACACAGGCAGAAACATTCAGTACTTC. Its protein product is CASSLDTGRNIQYF.

This chain uses TRBV28 with TRBJ2-1; 10 bases fit TRBD1. In germline, CDR1 is MDHEN, CDR2 SYDVKM. J gave up 4 bases and V 10 bases, and 10 bases lay outside the gene matches. The CDR3 is made up of 15 amino acids. For the CDR3, the DNA is TGTGCCACCCATTCCGGGACAGGGGCATACAATGAGCAGTTCTTC. Translation gives CATHSGTGAYNEQFF.

The chain is built from TRBV30 and TRBJ1-5; D is perhaps TRBD1 (5 bases). CDR1 and CDR2 from the germline V gene are GTSNPN and SVGIG (reference sequence). The length of the CDR3 is 14 residues. Trimming removed 1 base from V and 2 bases from J, with 9 bases in between. In nucleotides, the CDR3 is TGTGCCTGGAGTGGGGGAGGGGGCAATCAGCCCCAGCATTTT. This gives the protein CAWSGGGGNQPQHF.

The chain couples TRBV5-1 to TRBJ1-1; 7 bases are shared with TRBD1. The CDR3 has 13 amino acids. The J segment lost 10 bases and the V segment lost 0 bases, leaving 6 bases of the junction unmatched. Looked up from germline, CDR1 is SGHRS and CDR2 is YFSETQ. This chain's CDR3 is CASSLVGRGSAFF. The CDR3 nucleotides are TGCGCCAGCAGCTTGGTGGGCAGGGGGTCAGCTTTCTTT.

The rearrangement links TRBV10-3 to TRBJ2-5, with D unclear. This CDR3 is built from 13 residues. CDR1 ENHRY and CDR2 SYGVKD come from the germline V gene. CDR3 DNA sequence: TGTGCACACCGCCCCCGCGGTACGGAGACCCAGTACTTC. The encoded protein is CAHRPRGTETQYF.

The chain is built from TRBV4-1 and TRBJ1-5, with a possible D match to TRBD1 (5 bases). Trimming stripped 0 bases from V and 4 bases from J, with 10 bases between. Germline CDR1 is MGHRA and CDR2 is YSYEKL. This CDR3 region has 15 residues. The CDR3 nucleotides read TGCGCCAGCAGCCAAGATTGGTCAGGGAATCAGCCCCAGCATTTT. This codes for CASSQDWSGNQPQHF.

The chain couples TRBV27 to TRBJ1-1; D perhaps matches TRBD1 (6 bases). Germline V lookup: CDR1 MNHEY, CDR2 SMNVEV (reference sequence). The CDR3 spans 16 residues. Trimming stripped 8 bases from V and 0 bases from J, with 19 bases between. This CDR3 reads CASGLPGDRLNTEAFF. The CDR3 nucleotides are TGTGCCAGCGGCCTCCCGGGCGACAGGCTGAACACTGAAGCTTTCTTT.